The 21 T cell receptor beta chains in this list originate from one sample, sequenced in a study of low-dose radiotherapy and immunotherapy resistance in tumors. TRAV- and TRBV-specific primers, spanning alpha and beta chains, primed first-strand cDNA. Using a constant-region primer together with a V-primer adapter, TCRs were subjected to roughly 20 PCR cycles of amplification. TCRdb re-called the reads with MiXCR, one entry per CDR3 protein. The repertoire holds tens of thousands of distinct CDR3 sequences, 20% to 25% seen once, with 9.5% to 15% in the top ten. Time point given: after trial treatment. Indicated treatment: LDRT plus nivolumab, ipilimumab, low-dose cyclophosphamide and aspirin (RACIN trial). Sample: PBMCs, taken after low-dose radiotherapy plus immunotherapy. All receptors come from a female donor with ovarian cancer.

The sample holds many counts of this clonotype. This chain links TRBV7-9 with TRBJ2-5; D might be TRBD2 (6 bases). Germline V gene sequence: CDR1 SEHNR, CDR2 FQNEAQ (reference sequence). The ends were cut back, 5 bases at V and 1 base at J, with 17 bases in the middle. The length of the CDR3 is 16 residues. CDR3: CASSLGGRASQETQYF. The CDR3 DNA reads as TGTGCCAGCAGCCTGGGAGGCCGCGCAAGCCAAGAGACCCAGTACTTC.

At least ten counts were recorded for this clonotype. This chain connects TRBV28 to TRBJ2-7; 10 bases agree with TRBD2. Trimming removed 6 bases from V and 5 bases from J; junction bases left unmatched: 13. Looked up from germline, CDR1 is MDHEN and CDR2 is SYDVKM. This CDR3 comprises 16 residues. This chain's CDR3 is CASREGRLAGAHEQYF. In DNA, the CDR3 is TGTGCCAGCAGAGAGGGGAGGCTAGCGGGAGCCCACGAGCAGTACTTC.

This clonotype was recorded many times. The V call is TRBV6-2 or TRBV6-3, the J call TRBJ1-2, with D uncertain. The germline V and J ends were trimmed by 4 bases and 4 bases, with 4 bases remaining between them. The CDR3 is 11 amino acids. Germline-derived CDR1 and CDR2 are MNHEY and SVGEGT. CDR3 in amino acids: CASSSGYGYTF. CDR3 DNA: TGTGCCAGCAGTTCCGGCTATGGCTACACCTTC.

This clonotype was seen many times. CDR3 residues: CSARDSRASGGRQYF. The CDR3 DNA follows: TGCAGTGCTAGAGATAGTCGGGCTAGCGGTGGGAGGCAGTACTTC. This chain uses TRBV20-1 with TRBJ2-7; 7 nucleotides match TRBD2. This CDR3 is 15 amino acids long. V gave up 0 bases and J gave up 9 bases; unmatched junction bases: 14. Looked up from germline, CDR1 is DFQATT and CDR2 is SNEGSKA (reference sequence).

At least ten counts were recorded for this clonotype. The rearrangement uses TRBV7-6 and TRBJ2-7, with 10 bases identical to TRBD1. Germline loops: CDR1 SGHVS, CDR2 FNYEAQ. V was clipped by 4 bases and J by 4 bases; unmatched bases: 7. CDR3 size: 15 residues. In DNA form, the CDR3 reads TGTGCCAGCAGCTCTTCGGGACAGGGGTCGTACGAGCAGTACTTC. Residues: CASSSSGQGSYEQYF. The full variable domain, in which reference TRBV7-6 and TRBJ2-7 provide the parts outside the CDR3, is GAGVSQSPRYKVTKRGQDVALRCDPISGHVSLYWYRQALGQGPEFLTYFNYEAQQDKSGLPNDRFSAERPEGSISTLTIQRTEQRDSAMYRCASSSSGQGSYEQYFGPGTRLTVT.

This clonotype was observed at least ten times. The gene calls are TRBV5-1 and TRBJ1-6, with D maybe TRBD1 (6 bases). The germline V gene has CDR1 SGHRS and CDR2 YFSETQ. V lost 0 bases to trimming and J lost 6 bases, with 10 bases between them. This CDR3 spans 15 amino acids. CDR3 DNA: TGCGCCAGCAGCTTGGAGTCGGACAGTAATTCACCCCTCCACTTT. Translated, it gives CASSLESDSNSPLHF.

This clonotype was seen only a few times. The chain carries TRBV20-1 and TRBJ2-7, with unresolved D. The CDR3 has 11 residues. The germline V gene has CDR1 DFQATT and CDR2 SNEGSKA (reference sequence). V was pared by 7 bases and J by 2 bases, with 9 bases between. This chain's CDR3 is CSVQIPYEQYF. DNA for the CDR3: TGCAGTGTACAGATACCCTACGAGCAGTACTTC.

Many counts were recorded for this clonotype. The chain links TRBV20-1 to TRBJ2-5, with TRBD1 as a possible D gene (6 bases). Trimming stripped 5 bases from V and 1 base from J, with 20 bases between. The CDR3 extends over 16 amino acids. Germline-derived CDR1 and CDR2 are DFQATT and SNEGSKA (reference sequence). CDR3 residues: CSALHWTEKIQETQYF. For the CDR3, the DNA is TGCAGTGCTTTACACTGGACAGAGAAGATCCAAGAGACCCAGTACTTC.

The V and J genes are TRBV9 and TRBJ2-5; 8 positions agree with TRBD2. CDR1 SGDLS and CDR2 YYNGEE come from the germline V gene. With 4 bases clipped from V and 1 base from J, the junction kept 12 bases outside the gene matches. CDR3 length equals 17 residues. The CDR3 spells CASSRGGRAEAQETQYF. For the CDR3, the DNA is TGTGCCAGCAGCCGCGGGGGGCGCGCAGAAGCCCAAGAGACCCAGTACTTC.

The rearrangement links TRBV5-1 to TRBJ1-1; D remains unclear. Germline assignment: CDR1 SGHRS and CDR2 YFSETQ. The CDR3 has 13 amino acids. The germline V and J ends were trimmed by 4 bases and 1 base, with 8 bases remaining between them. The CDR3 sequence is CASSADGNTEAFF. CDR3 DNA sequence: TGCGCCAGCAGCGCGGACGGGAACACTGAAGCTTTCTTT.

This clonotype has ten or more counts. The J gene is TRBJ2-5, the V gene TRBV20-1, with 9 bases matching TRBD2. The CDR3 length is 13 residues. Germline V gives CDR1 DFQATT, CDR2 SNEGSKA (reference sequence). The V gene end was trimmed by 6 bases and the J gene end by 1 base; junction bases not matched to a gene: 3. In nucleotides, the CDR3 is TGCAGTGCCCTGACTAGCGGCCAAGAGACCCAGTACTTC. This translates into CSALTSGQETQYF.

This chain connects TRBV3-1 to TRBJ2-7, with D hard to call. The germline V gene encodes CDR1 LGHDT and CDR2 YNNKEL (reference sequence). This CDR3 spans 14 amino acids. Trimming left V 6 bases short and J 2 bases short, with 14 bases between. This CDR3 is CASSPTPVAYEQYF. DNA of the CDR3: TGTGCCAGCAGTCCCACCCCAGTCGCCTACGAGCAGTACTTC.

This clonotype was seen repeatedly, ten times or more. The chain joins TRBV29-1 to TRBJ1-4; tentatively, D is TRBD1 (6 bases). Germline-derived CDR1 and CDR2 are SQVTM and ANQGSEA. The CDR3 consists of 12 residues. V was cut by 2 bases and J by 8 bases, with 9 bases left in between. The CDR3 nucleotides read TGCAGCGTTGAAATAAGGGGGGAAAAACTGTTTTTT. It codes for CSVEIRGEKLFF.

Note on this clonotype: This likely came from a read error, as a far larger clone is one base away. The genes are TRBV29-1 and TRBJ2-7; weak D call: TRBD1 (6 bases). CDR3 length: 13 residues. Trimming stripped 6 bases from V and 7 bases from J, with 19 bases between. Germline CDR1 and CDR2: SQVTM and ANQGSEA. The CDR3 spells CSVGARMGGEQYF. As DNA, the CDR3 is TGCAGCGTGGGGGCCCGCATGGGCGGGGAGCAGTACTTC.

The gene calls are TRBV28 and TRBJ2-5; D is perhaps TRBD2 (6 bases). Between the trimmed V and J ends, which lost 6 bases and 5 bases, there was a span of 22 bases. The CDR3 has 16 amino acids. Per germline, CDR1 MDHEN and CDR2 SYDVKM. This chain's CDR3 is CASRTTGQGLRETQYF. Here the CDR3 DNA reads TGTGCCAGCAGAACCACGGGCCAGGGACTTCGGGAGACCCAGTACTTC. Full variable domain (outside the CDR3, taken from reference TRBV28 and TRBJ2-5): DVKVTQSSRYLVKRTGEKVFLECVQDMDHENMFWYRQDPGLGLRLIYFSYDVKMKEKGDIPEGYSVSREKKERFSLILESASTNQTSMYLCASRTTGQGLRETQYFGPGTRLLVL.

This sequence joins TRBV6-2 or TRBV6-3 and TRBJ2-5, with D possibly matching TRBD1 (5 bases). This CDR3 spans 16 amino acids. Trimming shortened V by 5 bases and J by 5 bases, and 21 bases separated the two germline ends. Germline CDR1 MNHEY, CDR2 SVGEGT. The CDR3 sequence: CASSEVLQAAGETQYF. As DNA, the CDR3 is TGTGCCAGCAGTGAAGTTCTACAGGCGGCAGGGGAGACCCAGTACTTC.

This clonotype was recorded many times. The chain links TRBV6-2 or TRBV6-3 to TRBJ2-1; possibly TRBD1 or TRBD2 for D (5 bases each). The CDR3 extends over 15 amino acids. Germline V gene data show CDR1 as MNHEY and CDR2 as SVGEGT. The V and J ends lost 7 bases and 7 bases respectively, with 20 bases between them. CDR3 residues: CASTPPWGKGNEQFF. The CDR3 DNA is TGTGCCAGCACCCCTCCCTGGGGGAAGGGAAATGAGCAGTTCTTC.

There are many counts of this clonotype. The V gene is TRBV28, the J gene TRBJ2-2; D is undetermined. V dropped 5 bases and J dropped 7 bases, with 14 bases sitting between them. CDR3 length equals 14 residues. In germline, CDR1 is MDHEN, CDR2 SYDVKM. CDR3 amino acids: CASSLLFENGELFF. CDR3 nucleotide sequence: TGTGCCAGCAGTCTACTTTTTGAAAACGGGGAGCTGTTTTTT.

In its sample, this clonotype was seen many times. V gene TRBV20-1 combines with J gene TRBJ2-1, with TRBD1 as a possible D gene (6 bases). Germline CDR1 is DFQATT and CDR2 is SNEGSKA (reference sequence). Trimming cost V 3 bases and J 4 bases, with 19 bases left between them. The CDR3 totals 16 residues. The CDR3 DNA sequence: TGCAGTGCTAGGCCGTCAGCAGGGGATTCGTACAATGAGCAGTTCTTC. It specifies CSARPSAGDSYNEQFF.

This clonotype has ten or more counts. The chain is built from TRBV29-1 and TRBJ2-6; TRBD1 is a possible D gene (5 bases). Trimming stripped 6 bases from V and 2 bases from J, with 11 bases between. Germline CDR1 reads SQVTM; CDR2 reads ANQGSEA. This CDR3 comprises 14 residues. CDR3 DNA sequence: TGCAGCGTCGCCCAGGGAACTGGGGCCAACGTCCTGACTTTC. This translates into CSVAQGTGANVLTF.

The chain has TRBV5-6 and TRBJ2-5; D is undetermined. Trimming pared 4 bases from V and 10 bases from J, leaving 14 bases between. From germline, CDR1 is SGHDT and CDR2 YYEEEE. CDR3 length: 12 residues. The CDR3 nucleotides are TGTGCCAGCAGCGACCCCGACGGCGGCCAGTACTTC. Translation gives CASSDPDGGQYF. The whole variable domain, remainder taken from reference TRBV5-6 and TRBJ2-5, is DAGVTQSPTHLIKTRGQQVTLRCSPKSGHDTVSWYQQALGQGPQFIFQYYEEEERQRGNFPDRFSGHQFPNYSSELNVNALLLGDSALYLCASSDPDGGQYFGPGTRLLVL.